A selection of T cell receptor beta chains follows, all from one sample in a study of OX40 agonist ivuxolimab in advanced cancers. Sequencing was performed with immunoSEQ multiplex PCR; in TCRdb, only in-frame clones are kept and a portion is missing. The sample lists approximately 18,000 clones, roughly nine tenths occurring once. Specimen: CD4+ or CD8+ T cells sorted from blood, collected in a trial of the OX40 agonist ivuxolimab. These TCRs come from an adult with an advanced solid tumor such as melanoma, head and neck, liver or kidney cancer. CDR3s include the opening cysteine and the closing phenylalanine or tryptophan. The order of the fields is clone size, D gene, J gene, V gene, CDR3 DNA, CDR3 protein. The D gene is left open where the match is weak. Only some rows state a clone size, as once, few, many or a class for expanded clones.

. | TRBD2 | TRBJ2-5 | TRBV9 | TGTGCCAGCAGCGTAGGAGGAAGAGCGGGGGGGCAAGAGACCCAGTACTTC | CASSVGGRAGGQETQYF
. | . | TRBJ1-3 | TRBV2 | TGTGCCAGCAGTAACGGACAGCCTGGAAACACCATATATTTT | CASSNGQPGNTIYF
. | TRBD1 | TRBJ2-2 | TRBV18 | TGTGCCAGCTCACCACTTCGCACGGGACAGGGTATAACCGGGGAGCTGTTTTTT | CASSPLRTGQGITGELFF
. | . | TRBJ1-2 | TRBV5-1 | TGCGCCAGCTCCCTGACTGGGGAGGACTATGGCTACACCTTC | CASSLTGEDYGYTF
. | TRBD2 | TRBJ2-1 | TRBV7-9 | TGTGCCAGCAATTTAGCGGGACCGGGGGACAATGAGCAGTTCTTC | CASNLAGPGDNEQFF
once | . | TRBJ2-1 | TRBV20-1 | TGCAGTGCTCAGACTGACAATGAGCAGTTCTTC | CSAQTDNEQFF
. | TRBD2 | TRBJ2-7 | TRBV7-6 | TGTGCCAGCAGCTCGGGAGGTAGCGGCTCCTACGAGCAGTACTTC | CASSSGGSGSYEQYF
. | TRBD1 | TRBJ1-4 | TRBV2 | TGTGCCAGCACCAGGGACAGGGCAGGGGAAAAACTGTTTTTT | CASTRDRAGEKLFF
. | TRBD1 | TRBJ2-5 | TRBV7-7 | TGTGCTAGCAGCCCCCGACAGACAGGGGTGGAGACCCAGTACTTC | CASSPRQTGVETQYF
. | . | TRBJ2-3 | TRBV10-3 | TGTGCCACCTACCGAGCCGGAGCGACAGATACGCAGTATTTT | CATYRAGATDTQYF
. | . | TRBJ2-4 | TRBV7-2 | TGTGCCAGCAGCTCAGGGGGGGAAAACATTCAGTACTTC | CASSSGGENIQYF
few | . | TRBJ1-3 | TRBV27 | TGTGCCAGCAGTTTATCTCTACCGGTAGACTCTGGAAACACCATATATTTT | CASSLSLPVDSGNTIYF
. | TRBD2 | TRBJ2-4 | TRBV25-1 | TGTGCCCAAGCGAGGTCGCGGCTAGCGGGGGCCAAAAACATTCAGTACTTC | CAQARSRLAGAKNIQYF